A selection of T cell receptor beta chains follows, all from one sample in a study of OX40 agonist ivuxolimab in advanced cancers. Measured with immunoSEQ multiplex PCR; TCRdb has only the in-frame clones, and not every one. The top ten hold over 20% of the sample, which has roughly 28,000 clones, roughly 80% seen once. This specimen was CD4+ or CD8+ T cells sorted from blood, taken in a trial of the OX40 agonist ivuxolimab. These receptors were collected from an adult with an advanced solid tumor such as melanoma, head and neck, liver or kidney cancer. CDR3s include the opening cysteine and the closing phenylalanine or tryptophan.

v_gene	j_gene	CDR3aa
TRBV19	TRBJ2-2	CASSILAGGSGELFF
TRBV19	TRBJ2-7	CASSIQPSYEQYF
TRBV10-2	TRBJ2-4	CASSGAGGPPKNIQYF
TRBV9	TRBJ1-3	CASSVGVGSGNTIYF
TRBV27	TRBJ1-4	CASSHAPSGKLFF
TRBV28	TRBJ2-2	CASTWGDRGTSTGELFF
TRBV29-1	TRBJ2-4	CSVEDWEEYSTSGVAKNIQYF
TRBV7-2	TRBJ2-5	CASSLGGGAGETQYF
TRBV7-2	TRBJ1-1	CASSPEFFEAFF
TRBV21-1	TRBJ1-1	CASSKVTNRAKHPNTEAFF
TRBV7-2	TRBJ1-5	CASSLGSGAPQHF
TRBV21-1	TRBJ1-1	CASSTGPFQGTEAFF
TRBV7-9	TRBJ1-1	CASSPRGQLNTEAFF
TRBV11-2	TRBJ1-4	CASSLGNEEKLFF
TRBV7-9	TRBJ1-1	CASRDELNTEAFF
TRBV9	TRBJ2-7	CASSVDYRGREQYF
TRBV15	TRBJ2-3	CATSRDIDRGRWDTQYF
TRBV30	TRBJ2-7	CAWAATGGPEYF
TRBV6-5	TRBJ2-1	CASSRRESYNEQFF
TRBV7-9	TRBJ2-1	CASSPPGLAAHEQFF
TRBV9	TRBJ1-5	CASSRGYNQPQHF
TRBV5-1	TRBJ2-2	CASSLLAAEGPGELFF
TRBV9	TRBJ2-2	CASSALQGAWERTGELFF
TRBV6-1	TRBJ1-5	CASSDGHIAQPQHF
TRBV5-6	TRBJ2-7	CASSWGQAYEQYF
TRBV7-8	TRBJ1-1	CASSLTVAAEAFF
TRBV27	TRBJ2-3	CASSGLPSTDTQYF
TRBV19	TRBJ1-4	CASSIYGSVATNEKLFF
TRBV9	TRBJ2-7	CASSVGGEAGYEQYF
TRBV27	TRBJ2-1	CASSFEGLGEQFF
TRBV15	TRBJ2-7	CATSAALGSFRYF
TRBV7-6	TRBJ2-1	CASSPHRGESYNEQFF
TRBV6-1	TRBJ1-6	CASSERTDSGSPLHF
TRBV25-1	TRBJ2-3	CASSELGDPTQYF
TRBV19	TRBJ2-7	CASSMRGTETLYEQYF
TRBV28	TRBJ2-1	CASSSPSEETGGIEQFF